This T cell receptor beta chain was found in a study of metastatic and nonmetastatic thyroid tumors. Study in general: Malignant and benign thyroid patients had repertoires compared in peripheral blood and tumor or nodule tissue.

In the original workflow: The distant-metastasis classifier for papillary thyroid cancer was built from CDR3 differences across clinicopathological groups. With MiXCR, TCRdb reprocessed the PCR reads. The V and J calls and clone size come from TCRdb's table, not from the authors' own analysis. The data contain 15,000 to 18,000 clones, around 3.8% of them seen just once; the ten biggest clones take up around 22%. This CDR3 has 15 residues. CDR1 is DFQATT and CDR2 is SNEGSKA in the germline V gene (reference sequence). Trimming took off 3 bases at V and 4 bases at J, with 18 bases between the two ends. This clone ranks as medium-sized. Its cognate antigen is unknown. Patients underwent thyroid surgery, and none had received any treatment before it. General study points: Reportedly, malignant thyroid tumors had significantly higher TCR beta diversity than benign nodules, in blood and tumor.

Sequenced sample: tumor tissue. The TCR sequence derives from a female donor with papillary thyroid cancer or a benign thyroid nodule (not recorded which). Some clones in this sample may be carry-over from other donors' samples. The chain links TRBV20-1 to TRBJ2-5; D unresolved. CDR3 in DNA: TGCAGTGCTAGCCCTAATACTGGCTCGAGAGAGACCCAGTACTTC. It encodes CSASPNTGSRETQYF.